This record concerns one TCR beta chain sequence. This entry comes from a study of cytomegalovirus exposure and HLA in healthy donors. Trimming removed 4 bases from V and 2 bases from J; junction bases left unmatched: 5. Germline V CDR1 and CDR2: SGHNT, YYREEE (reference sequence). The CDR3 is made up of 16 amino acids. The primer mix had 60 Vbeta and 13 Jbeta primers. TCRdb keeps only in-frame clones here, not all; method: immunoSEQ multiplex PCR. The sample holds some 150,000 clones, under 70% seen once. The chain joins TRBV5-4 to TRBJ2-7, with 14 nucleotides matching TRBD2. The sequenced material came from PBMCs. This TCR was sampled from a woman aged 30 to 39 in good health and CMV-seropositive. In DNA form, the CDR3 reads TGTGCCAGCAGCCTACCGGGACTAGCGGGAGCCTACGAGCAGTACTTC. It encodes CASSLPGLAGAYEQYF.